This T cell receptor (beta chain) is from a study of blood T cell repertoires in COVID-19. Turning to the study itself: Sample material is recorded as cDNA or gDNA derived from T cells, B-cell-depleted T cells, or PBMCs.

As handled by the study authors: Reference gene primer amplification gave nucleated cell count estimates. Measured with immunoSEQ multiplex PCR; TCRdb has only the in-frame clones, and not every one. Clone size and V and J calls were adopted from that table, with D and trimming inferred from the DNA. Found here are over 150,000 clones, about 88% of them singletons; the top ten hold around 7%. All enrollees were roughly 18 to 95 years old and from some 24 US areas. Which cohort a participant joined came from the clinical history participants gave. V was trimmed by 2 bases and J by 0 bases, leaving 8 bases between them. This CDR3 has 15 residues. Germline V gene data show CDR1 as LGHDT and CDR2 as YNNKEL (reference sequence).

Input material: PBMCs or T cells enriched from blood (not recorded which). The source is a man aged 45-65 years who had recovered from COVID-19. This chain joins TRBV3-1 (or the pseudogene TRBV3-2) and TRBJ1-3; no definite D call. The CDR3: CASSQPGYSGNTIYF. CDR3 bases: TGTGCCAGCAGCCAACCGGGGTACTCTGGAAACACCATATATTTT.